This passage covers 18 T cell receptor beta chains from one sample sequenced in a study of human T cells and chemical hapten exposure. TCRdb reprocessed the RACE reads with MiXCR, giving one entry per CDR3 protein. The sample carries about 360,000 distinct CDR3 sequences, around 6.9% recorded once. Time point noted: patch test 1, 2 weeks after DPC sensitization. Treatment here: therapeutic diphenylcyclopropenone sensitization with weekly scalp DPC. Specimen: whole blood, collected in connection with sensitization to the hapten diphenylcyclopropenone (DPC). All receptors derive from a young woman with alopecia areata. Some clones in this sample may be carry-over from other donors' samples.

With regard to this clonotype: At one end, the junction sequence differs from germline, possibly due to a read error. The V call is TRBV7-8, the J call TRBJ1-6; D is undetermined. The CDR3 contains 12 residues. Germline V gene lookup returns CDR1 SGHVS and CDR2 FQNEAQ. Here the CDR3 reads CASSLDSSPIHF. CDR3 bases: TGTGCCAGCAGCTTAGATAGTTCACCCATCCACTTT.

The chain has TRBV6-6 and TRBJ1-1; D call uncertain. This CDR3 is built from 13 residues. The germline gives CDR1 MNHNY, CDR2 SVGAGI (reference sequence). The V end lost 6 bases, the J end lost 6 bases, and 14 bases lay between the germline ends. In DNA, the CDR3 is TGTGCCAGCAGCTCCAGAGGAATCGCTGAAGCTTTCTTT. Its translation: CASSSRGIAEAFF.

This clonotype was detected a few times. The V gene is TRBV6-1, the J gene TRBJ1-4, with 8 nucleotides matching TRBD1. After removal of 2 bases from V and 11 bases from J, the junction contained 7 bases not matched to a gene. Germline V gene data show CDR1 as MNHNS and CDR2 as SASEGT. The CDR3 has 14 amino acids. CDR3: CASSEQGAVAKLFF. CDR3 sequence (DNA): TGTGCCAGCAGTGAACAGGGGGCTGTCGCGAAACTGTTTTTT.

At least ten counts were recorded for this clonotype. This rearrangement joins TRBV5-6 to TRBJ2-5, with D possibly TRBD1 on 5 matching bases. V was trimmed by 4 bases and J by 6 bases, leaving 7 bases between them. This CDR3 has 11 residues. Germline V gene sequence: CDR1 SGHDT, CDR2 YYEEEE. The CDR3, as DNA: TGTGCCAGCAGCAGACAGCAGACCCAGTACTTC. Its protein product is CASSRQQTQYF. The full variable domain, rest sourced from reference TRBV5-6 and TRBJ2-5, is DAGVTQSPTHLIKTRGQQVTLRCSPKSGHDTVSWYQQALGQGPQFIFQYYEEEERQRGNFPDRFSGHQFPNYSSELNVNALLLGDSALYLCASSRQQTQYFGPGTRLLVL.

This clonotype was counted only a few times. V gene TRBV7-8 combines with J gene TRBJ2-5, with unresolved D. CDR1 is SGHVS, CDR2 FQNEAQ, per germline. V was trimmed by 2 bases and J by 1 base, leaving 20 bases between them. This CDR3 is built from 18 residues. CDR3 nucleotides: TGTGCCAGCAGCTTATCCCGTCCCCTGTTCGGATTCCAAGAGACCCAGTACTTC. Translated: CASSLSRPLFGFQETQYF.

This clonotype occurred a few times. J is TRBJ2-3 and V is TRBV5-6; either TRBD1 or TRBD2 may supply D (6 bases each). The germline gives CDR1 SGHDT, CDR2 YYEEEE. CDR3 size: 16 residues. V was pared by 1 base and J by 4 bases, with 16 bases between. CDR3 coding DNA: TGTGCCAGCAGCTTGAGTGTAGGGGGGATCGCAGATACGCAGTATTTT. As protein: CASSLSVGGIADTQYF.

Ten or more counts support this clonotype. For the CDR3, the DNA is TGTGCCAGCAGGGACATTAGACGGGCCAATCAGCCCCAGCATTTT. Its translation: CASRDIRRANQPQHF. J is TRBJ1-5 and V is TRBV2, with D possibly TRBD1 on 5 matching bases. The CDR3 runs to 15 residues. Trimming removed 6 bases at V and 3 bases at J, with 15 bases between. Germline V gene data show CDR1 as SNHLY and CDR2 as FYNNEI.

This clonotype was seen a few times. The V and J genes are TRBV27 and TRBJ2-7, with 10 nucleotides matching TRBD1. In germline, CDR1 is MNHEY, CDR2 SMNVEV (reference sequence). CDR3 length: 16 residues. V gave up 6 bases and J gave up 5 bases; unmatched junction bases: 13. CDR3 nucleotides: TGTGCCAGCAGATTAATCTTAGGGACAGGGGTACACGAGCAGTACTTC. Translation: CASRLILGTGVHEQYF.

In this sample, this clonotype turned up many times. The V call is TRBV24-1, the J call TRBJ2-1, with TRBD2 matching over 15 bases. The CDR3 has 19 amino acids. Looked up from germline, CDR1 is KGHDR and CDR2 is SFDVKD. J was trimmed by 5 bases and V by 2 bases; bases with no gene match: 9. CDR3 protein: CATSDYPPGLAGGNNEQFF. The CDR3 region has the DNA TGTGCCACCAGTGATTATCCCCCTGGACTAGCGGGGGGGAACAATGAGCAGTTCTTC.

J is TRBJ1-1 and V is TRBV6-2 or TRBV6-3, with a weak D call TRBD1 (6 bases). The CDR3 length is 12 residues. V lost 10 bases and J lost 4, with 13 bases in between. Looked up from germline, CDR1 is MNHEY and CDR2 is SVGEGT. CDR3 nucleotide sequence: TGTGCCATCGCCAGGGGCTCCACTGAAGCTTTCTTT. It specifies CAIARGSTEAFF.

This clonotype was counted a few times. The rearrangement joins TRBV4-2 to TRBJ1-5; D is perhaps TRBD1 (5 bases). This CDR3 has 21 amino acids. V lost 0 bases and J 1 base, leaving 25 bases between the germline ends. CDR1 is LGHNA, CDR2 YNFKEQ, per germline. CDR3 bases: TGTGCCAGCAGCCAAGATCTTCGGCAGGGATCAAGTTGGTCCAGCAATCAGCCCCAGCATTTT. It encodes CASSQDLRQGSSWSSNQPQHF.

V is TRBV6-5 and J is TRBJ1-2; 8 nucleotides line up with TRBD1. The trim removed 10 bases at V and 2 bases at J, leaving 3 bases unmatched. Germline CDR1 MNHEY, CDR2 SVGAGI. CDR3 length: 12 amino acids. CDR3 amino acids: CATRTGNYGYTF. The CDR3 DNA reads as TGTGCCACCCGGACAGGGAACTATGGCTACACCTTC.

Remarks on this clonotype: One end of the junction is discordant with germline, which a read error may explain. The rearrangement uses TRBV7-2 and TRBJ2-1, with no clear D. The germline CDR1 and CDR2 sequences are SGHTA and FQGNSA. There are 15 residues in the CDR3. CDR3 sequence reads: CASSLEARPHNEQFF. CDR3 coding DNA: TGTGCCAGCAGTTTAGAGGCCCGCCCCCACAATGAGCAGTTCTTC. Filled out from reference TRBV7-2 and TRBJ2-1, the complete variable domain reads GAGVSQSPSNKVTEKGKDVELRCDPISGHTALYWYRQSLGQGLEFLIYFQGNSAPDKSGLPSDRFSAERTGGSVSTLTIQRTQQEDSAVYLCASSLEARPHNEQFFGPGTRLTVL.

Only a few counts were recorded for this clonotype. The CDR3: CASSYGLTTDTQYF. CDR3 coding DNA: TGTGCCAGCAGTTATGGACTAACCACAGATACGCAGTATTTT. This chain links TRBV6-2 or TRBV6-3 with TRBJ2-3; perhaps TRBD2 as D (6 bases). From germline, CDR1 is MNHEY and CDR2 SVGEGT. The CDR3 totals 14 residues. The germline V and J ends were trimmed by 3 bases and 2 bases, with 9 bases remaining between them.

This clonotype was observed a handful of times. The CDR3 loop reads CASTRGLSYNEQFF. CDR3 DNA: TGCGCCAGCACCCGAGGTCTCTCCTACAATGAGCAGTTCTTC. The chain carries TRBV4-1 and TRBJ2-1, with D uncertain. The germline V gene encodes CDR1 MGHRA and CDR2 YSYEKL. V was clipped by 7 bases and J by 0 bases, with 10 bases between them. CDR3 length: 14 amino acids.

This clonotype was seen a handful of times. The V and J genes are TRBV7-8 and TRBJ2-5, with 13 bases matching TRBD2. There are 19 residues in the CDR3. V lost 1 base to trimming and J lost 0 bases; unmatched junction nucleotides: 8. CDR1 SGHVS and CDR2 FQNEAQ come from the germline V gene. CDR3 loop: CASSLEALAGGMYQETQYF. As DNA, the CDR3 is TGTGCCAGCAGCTTAGAGGCACTAGCGGGGGGGATGTACCAAGAGACCCAGTACTTC. Full variable domain (remainder filled in from reference TRBV7-8 and TRBJ2-5): GAGVSQSPRYKVAKRGQDVALRCDPISGHVSLFWYQQALGQGPEFLTYFQNEAQLDKSGLPSDRFFAERPEGSVSTLKIQRTQQEDSAVYLCASSLEALAGGMYQETQYFGPGTRLLVL.

This clonotype was found many times. This sequence joins TRBV28 and TRBJ2-2, with 7 bases lining up with TRBD2. CDR3 length equals 15 residues. V was clipped by 3 bases and J by 1 base; unmatched bases: 2. Germline-derived CDR1 and CDR2 are MDHEN and SYDVKM. Here the CDR3 DNA reads TGTGCCAGCAGTTTGCGGGGGAAGAACACCGGGGAGCTGTTTTTT. Its protein product is CASSLRGKNTGELFF. The whole variable domain, remainder taken from reference TRBV28 and TRBJ2-2, is DVKVTQSSRYLVKRTGEKVFLECVQDMDHENMFWYRQDPGLGLRLIYFSYDVKMKEKGDIPEGYSVSREKKERFSLILESASTNQTSMYLCASSLRGKNTGELFFGEGSRLTVL.

This clonotype occurred a few times. The chain couples TRBV28 to TRBJ1-1; weak D call: TRBD1 (5 bases). CDR3 length: 14 residues. Trimming shortened V by 8 bases and J by 4 bases, and 17 bases separated the two germline ends. The germline V gene encodes CDR1 MDHEN and CDR2 SYDVKM. This chain's CDR3 is CASGQLRFVTEAFF. The CDR3, as DNA: TGTGCCAGCGGACAACTTCGTTTTGTCACTGAAGCTTTCTTT.